This TCR beta chain was sequenced during a study of chemoradiotherapy in HPV16-positive cancers. The ends lost 2 bases at V and 7 bases at J; junction bases unmatched: 9. This CDR3 comprises 16 residues. The germline V gene has CDR1 LGHNA and CDR2 YSLEER. The assay was immunoSEQ multiplex PCR, and TCRdb's table has in-frame clones only and misses some. Of around 29,000 clones listed, over 80% are singletons. This clone has just one count. The clonotype comes from a human donor with HPV-associated anogenital cancer. The V gene is TRBV4-3, the J gene TRBJ2-5; 11 nucleotides match TRBD2. This material consisted of blood, taken from a patient who underwent chemoradiotherapy. This chain's CDR3 is CASSQSLAGGRVTQYF. In nucleotides, the CDR3 is TGCGCCAGCAGCCAATCCTTAGCGGGGGGGCGCGTGACCCAGTACTTC.